One and the same sample provided the 2 T cell receptor beta chains below, sequenced in a study of STAT5B mutations in CD4+ large granular lymphocyte leukemia. Repertoires were generated with immunoSEQ multiplex PCR, while TCRdb's copy carries only in-frame clones and drops some. The table records about 35,000 clones, 65% to 70% of them present only once. Material: CD4+ T cells from blood buffy coats. These receptors were obtained from a human donor in good health.

The V and J genes are TRBV7-2 and TRBJ1-2; D remains unclear. Germline lookup yields CDR1 SGHTA and CDR2 FQGNSA. V lost 7 bases, J lost 8 bases, and 20 bases lay in between. The CDR3 runs to 14 residues. CDR3 coding DNA: TGTGCCAGCATCGAGGTCGGTCGGGAAAAGGGCTACACCTTC. Encoded protein: CASIEVGREKGYTF.

This chain joins TRBV27 and TRBJ1-2; D gene uncertain. The germline CDR1 and CDR2 sequences are MNHEY and SMNVEV (reference sequence). The CDR3 is made up of 12 amino acids. Trimming shortened V by 3 bases and J by 5 bases, and 7 bases separated the two germline ends. The CDR3 DNA sequence: TGTGCCAGCAGTTTTGCCGGTTATGGCTACACCTTC. Translating gives CASSFAGYGYTF.